This TCR beta chain comes out of a study of technical replicates of blood from a handful of donors. Repertoires were generated with immunoSEQ multiplex PCR, while TCRdb's copy carries only in-frame clones and drops some. The data contain over 85,000 clones, 90% to 95% of them singletons. This TCR derives from a human donor in good health. Input material: T cells isolated from PBMCs.

The chain's CDR3 is CASSLPVGAGGYTF. The CDR3 DNA sequence: TGTGCCAGCAGTCTCCCGGTGGGGGCAGGTGGCTACACCTTC. The V gene is TRBV6-6, the J gene TRBJ1-2; TRBD1 might be the D (6 bases). V shed 5 bases and J shed 7 bases, with 17 bases lying between them. The CDR3 is made up of 14 amino acids. The V gene's germline CDR1 is MNHNY and CDR2 SVGAGI (reference sequence).